Following are 27 T cell receptor beta chains from one sample sequenced in a study of blood T cell repertoires in COVID-19. Measured with immunoSEQ multiplex PCR; TCRdb has only the in-frame clones, and not every one. The sample yields about 46,000 clones, approximately 83% seen once. The sequencing input was peripheral blood. These receptors were collected from a human donor in a cohort sampled during active COVID-19. The donor label of this sample is uncertain.

V and J are TRBV9 and TRBJ2-2; possibly TRBD2 for D (6 bases). Between the trimmed V and J ends, which lost 2 bases and 1 base, there was a span of 9 bases. This CDR3 is built from 15 residues. CDR1 SGDLS and CDR2 YYNGEE come from the germline V gene. CDR3 coding DNA: TGTGCCAGCAGCGTCACTAGCCAGAACACCGGGGAGCTGTTTTTT. As protein: CASSVTSQNTGELFF.

The chain uses TRBV5-1 and TRBJ1-1; no clear D gene. In germline, CDR1 is SGHRS, CDR2 YFSETQ. The CDR3 has 16 residues. Trimming shortened V by 4 bases and J by 0 bases, and 16 bases separated the two germline ends. The chain's CDR3 is CASSRSTPGVNTEAFF. CDR3 DNA sequence: TGCGCCAGCAGCCGCAGTACCCCCGGAGTGAACACTGAAGCTTTCTTT.

In DNA form, the CDR3 reads TGTGCCAGCAGTACCCAGGGGGAGACCCAGTACTTC. Translation gives CASSTQGETQYF. The chain has TRBV6-5 and TRBJ2-5; tentative D call: TRBD1 (6 bases). CDR3 length equals 12 residues. The V gene's germline CDR1 is MNHEY and CDR2 SVGAGI. Trimming pared 5 bases from V and 5 bases from J, leaving 9 bases between.

This clone was recorded once. This sequence joins TRBV7-9 and TRBJ2-7; 9 bases align to TRBD1. The CDR3 is 15 residues long. After removal of 5 bases from V and 4 bases from J, the junction contained 9 bases not matched to a gene. Germline V gene sequence: CDR1 SEHNR, CDR2 FQNEAQ (reference sequence). CDR3 sequence (DNA): TGTGCCAGCAGCCCTGCCGGGACAGGGAAGTACGAGCAGTACTTC. Translated, it gives CASSPAGTGKYEQYF.

V gene TRBV7-2 combines with J gene TRBJ1-2; TRBD1 agrees at 8 bases. This CDR3 contains 16 residues. Per the germline V gene, CDR1 is SGHTA and CDR2 is FQGNSA. The junction had 10 bases not matched to a gene; V was cut back by 7 bases and J by 0 bases. The CDR3 spells CASTPAADRANYGYTF. The DNA of the CDR3 is TGTGCCAGCACCCCGGCGGCGGACAGGGCTAACTATGGCTACACCTTC.

The gene calls are TRBV24-1 and TRBJ2-1; perhaps TRBD2 as D (7 bases). Between the trimmed V and J ends, which lost 4 bases and 2 bases, there was a span of 14 bases. This CDR3 region has 16 residues. Germline V gene sequence: CDR1 KGHDR, CDR2 SFDVKD. The CDR3 region is CATSEGGRGPYNEQFF. In nucleotides, the CDR3 is TGTGCCACCAGTGAAGGGGGGCGGGGGCCCTACAATGAGCAGTTCTTC.

The J gene is TRBJ2-6, the V gene TRBV19; D may be TRBD2 (7 bases). Per germline, CDR1 LNHDA and CDR2 SQIVND (reference sequence). Trimming removed 5 bases at V and 0 bases at J, with 11 bases between. The CDR3 spans 16 residues. The CDR3 loop is CASSAGALSGANVLTF. CDR3 nucleotides: TGTGCCAGTAGTGCGGGGGCCCTCTCTGGGGCCAACGTCCTGACTTTC.

V is TRBV18 and J is TRBJ2-7, with TRBD1 as a possible D gene (5 bases). The CDR3 covers 13 residues. Trimming left V 2 bases short and J 7 bases short, with 12 bases between. Looked up from germline, CDR1 is KGHSH and CDR2 is LQKENI. CDR3 bases: TGTGCCAGCTCACCAAAGGCAGGGCAAGAGCAGTACTTC. Translating it yields CASSPKAGQEQYF.

This chain joins TRBV9 and TRBJ1-6; D not certain. The germline V gene has CDR1 SGDLS and CDR2 YYNGEE. This CDR3 is built from 16 residues. V lost 4 bases, J lost 1 base, and 12 bases lay in between. CDR3 amino acids: CASSPTAGSYNSPLHF. DNA of the CDR3: TGTGCCAGCAGCCCGACGGCGGGTTCCTATAATTCACCCCTCCACTTT. The entire variable domain, with the rest obtained from reference TRBV9 and TRBJ1-6, is as follows: DSGVTQTPKHLITATGQRVTLRCSPRSGDLSVYWYQQSLDQGLQFLIQYYNGEERAKGNILERFSAQQFPDLHSELNLSSLELGDSALYFCASSPTAGSYNSPLHFGNGTRLTVT.

The rearrangement joins TRBV9 to TRBJ2-5; the D gene is possibly TRBD1 (5 bases). Trimming cost V 3 bases and J 5 bases, with 17 bases left between them. Germline V gene lookup returns CDR1 SGDLS and CDR2 YYNGEE. CDR3 size: 15 residues. CDR3 sequence (DNA): TGTGCCAGCAGCGCTGACAGTCGAAAGGGGGAGACCCAGTACTTC. It is translated as CASSADSRKGETQYF.

The chain links TRBV3-1 (or the pseudogene TRBV3-2) to TRBJ1-1, with a weak D call TRBD1 (6 bases). The length of the CDR3 is 15 residues. Germline V CDR1 and CDR2: LGHDT, YNNKEL (reference sequence). Trimming took off 3 bases at V and 1 base at J, with 12 bases between the two ends. In DNA form, the CDR3 reads TGTGCCAGCAGCCACTTGGGGGCGCCGAACACTGAAGCTTTCTTT. Translation gives CASSHLGAPNTEAFF.

The V and J genes are TRBV6-5 and TRBJ1-4, with 10 bases aligning to TRBD1. V gave up 6 bases and J gave up 8 bases; unmatched junction bases: 9. Per the germline V gene, CDR1 is MNHEY and CDR2 is SVGAGI. This CDR3 has 15 residues. CDR3 amino acids: CASRRIGQGVEKLFF. The CDR3 coding sequence is TGTGCCAGCAGGAGGATAGGACAGGGGGTGGAAAAACTGTTTTTT.

The chain has TRBV20-1 and TRBJ2-5, with D possibly matching TRBD2 (6 bases). Trimming stripped 3 bases from V and 4 bases from J, with 30 bases between. Germline V CDR1 and CDR2: DFQATT, SNEGSKA (reference sequence). There are 19 residues in the CDR3. Here the CDR3 DNA reads TGCAGTGCTAGTCCGGCACGGTATCGTCTCGACGGGGGTGGAGAGACCCAGTACTTC. This gives the protein CSASPARYRLDGGGETQYF.

This chain links TRBV3-1 (or the pseudogene TRBV3-2) with TRBJ2-3; TRBD2 might be the D (6 bases). The CDR3 length is 15 residues. V was pared by 4 bases and J by 0 bases, with 11 bases between. Germline V gene data show CDR1 as LGHDT and CDR2 as YNNKEL (reference sequence). CDR3 nucleotides: TGTGCCAGCAGCCTCGGGCGGGGAAGCACAGATACGCAGTATTTT. This translates into CASSLGRGSTDTQYF.

A single count supports this clone. The chain combines TRBV5-8 with TRBJ1-1; 7 bases map to TRBD1. J gave up 11 bases and V 3 bases, and 4 bases lay outside the gene matches. Per germline, CDR1 SGHTS and CDR2 YDEGEE. The CDR3 consists of 11 residues. The CDR3 DNA sequence: TGTGCCAGCAGCTGGGGACAGATGGCTTTCTTT. Translation: CASSWGQMAFF. Full variable domain (missing parts from reference TRBV5-8 and TRBJ1-1): EAGVTQSPTHLIKTRGQQATLRCSPISGHTSVYWYQQALGLGLQFLLWYDEGEERNRGNFPPRFSGRQFPNYSSELNVNALELEDSALYLCASSWGQMAFFGQGTRLTVV.

This clone appeared a few times. This rearrangement joins TRBV7-9 to TRBJ2-6, with TRBD2 matching 9 bases. The J segment lost 2 bases and the V segment lost 7 bases, leaving 3 bases of the junction unmatched. This CDR3 spans 15 amino acids. Per the germline V gene, CDR1 is SEHNR and CDR2 is FQNEAQ (reference sequence). CDR3 DNA: TGTGCCAGCAACCAGCGGGAGGCTGGGGCCAACGTCCTGACTTTC. It yields the protein CASNQREAGANVLTF.

V and J are TRBV5-4 and TRBJ1-3; the match to TRBD1 covers 7 bases. V shed 1 base, J shed 1 base, and the junction held 11 bases outside the gene matches. The germline CDR1 and CDR2 sequences are SGHNT and YYREEE (reference sequence). This CDR3 comprises 18 residues. The DNA for the CDR3 is TGTGCCAGCAGCTTGTTTGGGACAGTGCAACAGTCTGGAAACACCATATATTTT. This translates into CASSLFGTVQQSGNTIYF.

The J gene is TRBJ1-5, the V gene TRBV5-1; 10 nucleotides match TRBD1. V shed 4 bases and J 10 bases; nucleotides not matched to a gene: 5. The length of the CDR3 is 13 residues. CDR1 is SGHRS and CDR2 is YFSETQ in the germline V gene. CDR3 region: CASSPTGGDPQHF. CDR3 nucleotide sequence: TGCGCCAGCAGCCCGACAGGGGGCGATCCCCAGCATTTT.

J is TRBJ2-2 and V is TRBV6-5; D remains unclear. V was clipped by 7 bases and J by 3 bases, with 12 bases between them. The length of the CDR3 is 14 residues. CDR1 is MNHEY and CDR2 is SVGAGI in the germline V gene. DNA of the CDR3: TGTGCCAGCATTCCAGGCCCTCACACCGGGGAGCTGTTTTTT. Protein sequence: CASIPGPHTGELFF.

V is TRBV28 and J is TRBJ2-2; 8 nucleotides align to TRBD2. The CDR3 consists of 16 residues. Per the germline V gene, CDR1 is MDHEN and CDR2 is SYDVKM. Trimming took 4 bases from V and 8 from J; bases not matched to a gene: 12. The CDR3 DNA follows: TGTGCCAGCAGTTCCTCCGGGACTAGAGGCGTGGGGGAGCTGTTTTTT. This sequence encodes CASSSSGTRGVGELFF.

This clone was counted once. V is TRBV2 and J is TRBJ2-7; 7 nucleotides match TRBD1. There are 13 residues in the CDR3. J gave up 2 bases and V 6 bases, and 4 bases lay outside the gene matches. Per the germline V gene, CDR1 is SNHLY and CDR2 is FYNNEI. CDR3 in amino acids: CASRRDSAYEQYF. For the CDR3, the DNA is TGTGCCAGCAGGAGGGACAGCGCCTACGAGCAGTACTTC.

This chain joins TRBV24-1 and TRBJ1-2, with 10 bases fitting TRBD1. The trim removed 3 bases at V and 2 bases at J, leaving 5 bases unmatched. Germline V gene lookup returns CDR1 KGHDR and CDR2 SFDVKD. The CDR3 runs to 16 residues. CDR3 loop: CATSDPRTGGNYGYTF. CDR3 nucleotides: TGTGCCACCAGTGATCCAAGGACAGGGGGGAACTATGGCTACACCTTC.

The chain employs TRBV6-5 and TRBJ1-2; 11 nucleotides match TRBD1. Germline loops: CDR1 MNHEY, CDR2 SVGAGI. The CDR3 consists of 14 residues. Trimming cost V 6 bases and J 8 bases; bases outside gene matches: 8. The CDR3 DNA reads as TGTGCCAGCAGACCGGACAGGGGGCGTGGCGGCTACACCTTC. Encoded protein: CASRPDRGRGGYTF.

This chain uses TRBV19 with TRBJ1-5, with D unclear. Germline CDR1 and CDR2: LNHDA and SQIVND (reference sequence). The CDR3 runs 14 residues. V shed 4 bases and J shed 7 bases, with 14 bases lying between them. The CDR3 here is CASSTGKTRQPQHF. In nucleotides, the CDR3 is TGTGCCAGTAGTACGGGGAAAACGAGGCAGCCCCAGCATTTT.

The chain recombines TRBV24-1 with TRBJ2-3, with 7 bases identical to TRBD1. The CDR3 loop spans 15 amino acids. The V and J ends lost 0 bases and 3 bases, in that order; junction bases with no gene match: 2. Germline CDR1 KGHDR, CDR2 SFDVKD. This CDR3 is CATSDLRGPTDTQYF. Written as DNA, the CDR3 is TGTGCCACCAGTGATTTGAGGGGGCCGACAGATACGCAGTATTTT.

This chain joins TRBV5-8 and TRBJ1-4, with no clear D. CDR3 size: 16 residues. Trimming pared 2 bases from V and 0 bases from J, leaving 11 bases between. Per the germline V gene, CDR1 is SGHTS and CDR2 is YDEGEE. CDR3 amino acids: CASSFSIRATNEKLFF. Here the CDR3 DNA reads TGTGCCAGCAGCTTCTCCATAAGAGCAACTAATGAAAAACTGTTTTTT.

This chain joins TRBV20-1 and TRBJ2-1, with D possibly TRBD1 on 5 matching bases. The CDR3 is 16 amino acids. Germline CDR1 DFQATT, CDR2 SNEGSKA (reference sequence). V shed 3 bases and J shed 2 bases, with 17 bases lying between them. CDR3 protein: CSASPLQGTTYNEQFF. The DNA for the CDR3 is TGCAGTGCTAGTCCCCTCCAGGGTACCACCTACAATGAGCAGTTCTTC.